A single sample gave rise to the 10 T cell receptor beta chains below, sequenced in a study of shared clonotypes between healthy human individuals. Terminally differentiated effector memory CD45RA+ cells were left out of the naive CD8 fraction, which was CD45RO-negative and positively selected for CCR7. The data were produced by immunoSEQ multiplex PCR, yet TCRdb's version contains in-frame clones alone and is incomplete. The sample lists about 2 million clones; just under 95% were seen once. Material: naive CD8+ T cells sorted from blood. Every receptor here comes from a man aged 18 to 35 in good health.

V is TRBV10-2 and J is TRBJ2-7; the match to TRBD1 covers 10 bases. This CDR3 comprises 14 residues. V gave up 5 bases and J gave up 1 base; unmatched junction bases: 2. CDR1 is WSHSY, CDR2 SAAADI, per germline. Written as DNA, the CDR3 is TGCGCCAGCAGTAAGGGACAGGGGTCCTACGAGCAGTACTTC. Its protein product is CASSKGQGSYEQYF.

The chain employs TRBV10-1 and TRBJ2-3; tentatively, D is TRBD2 (7 bases). Per the germline V gene, CDR1 is WNHNN and CDR2 is SYGVQD (reference sequence). V lost 4 bases, J lost 0 bases, and 11 bases lay in between. The CDR3 is made up of 15 amino acids. CDR3 bases: TGCGCCAGCAGTGGCGGGGGCTCTAGCACAGATACGCAGTATTTT. Its translation is CASSGGGSSTDTQYF.

The J gene is TRBJ2-1, the V gene TRBV2; D perhaps matches TRBD2 (7 bases). CDR3 length equals 14 residues. Germline values: CDR1 SNHLY, CDR2 FYNNEI. Trimming removed 5 bases from V and 8 bases from J, with 16 bases in between. CDR3 bases: TGTGCCAGCAGTTGGTTTCGGGGGGCGGATGAGCAGTTCTTC. This sequence encodes CASSWFRGADEQFF. The full variable domain, in which reference TRBV2 and TRBJ2-1 provide the parts outside the CDR3, is EPEVTQTPSHQVTQMGQEVILRCVPISNHLYFYWYRQILGQKVEFLVSFYNNEISEKSEIFDDQFSVERPDGSNFTLKIRSTKLEDSAMYFCASSWFRGADEQFFGPGTRLTVL.

With regard to this clone: Other DNA sequences in the sample encode the same CDR3. The gene calls are TRBV27 and TRBJ2-1, with unresolved D. Trimming cost V 0 bases and J 8 bases, with 11 bases left between them. Germline V lookup: CDR1 MNHEY, CDR2 SMNVEV (reference sequence). This CDR3 has 14 residues. The CDR3 reads CASSLSVPPDEQFF. The CDR3 bases are TGTGCCAGCAGTTTATCGGTACCACCGGATGAGCAGTTCTTC.

The chain is built from TRBV5-4 and TRBJ2-1; D gene uncertain. The CDR3 is 13 amino acids. Germline assignment: CDR1 SGHNT and CDR2 YYREEE (reference sequence). V lost 0 bases to trimming and J lost 7 bases, with 8 bases between them. The CDR3 DNA is TGTGCCAGCAGCTTGGACGTGATAAATGAGCAGTTCTTC. Its protein product is CASSLDVINEQFF.

Comment on this clone: At one boundary the junction diverges from the germline segment, which might be a read error. The V and J genes are TRBV5-6 and TRBJ2-2; possibly TRBD1 or TRBD2 for D (5 bases each). Germline loops: CDR1 SGHDT, CDR2 YYEEEE. This CDR3 is built from 16 residues. The CDR3 nucleotides read TGTGCCAGCAGCCGAATAAGGTCGGGACGGACCGGGGAGCTGTCTTTT. Translated: CASSRIRSGRTGELSF.

V gene TRBV9 combines with J gene TRBJ2-3; D is perhaps TRBD1 (6 bases). Trimming left V 0 bases short and J 7 bases short, with 21 bases between. CDR1 and CDR2 (germline): SGDLS, YYNGEE. The CDR3 runs to 17 residues. The CDR3 sequence: CASSVEPLASGVHTQYF. CDR3 nucleotide sequence: TGTGCCAGCAGCGTAGAGCCCCTCGCCTCAGGGGTGCATACGCAGTATTTT.

Note on this clone: This same CDR3 is encoded by further DNA sequences in the sample. The genes are TRBV27 and TRBJ2-6; 8 bases align to TRBD1. This CDR3 comprises 16 residues. Germline CDR1 reads MNHEY; CDR2 reads SMNVEV (reference sequence). The junction had 5 bases not matched to a gene; V was cut back by 5 bases and J by 2 bases. The CDR3 DNA reads TGTGCCAGCAGTACGACAGGGGTCGCTGGGGCCAACGTCCTGACTTTC. Amino acid sequence: CASSTTGVAGANVLTF.

The chain couples TRBV5-6 to TRBJ2-2, with D unresolved. CDR3 length: 12 amino acids. In germline, CDR1 is SGHDT, CDR2 YYEEEE. Trimming took off 3 bases at V and 8 bases at J, with 8 bases between the two ends. The CDR3 nucleotides are TGTGCCAGCAGCTGGACCGCAGGGGAGCTGTTTTTT. It encodes CASSWTAGELFF.

This clone showed up just a few times. The sample carries other DNA sequences with the same CDR3. The rearrangement links TRBV5-1 to TRBJ1-1; no clear D gene. Germline CDR1 and CDR2: SGHRS and YFSETQ. CDR3 length equals 13 residues. Trimming left V 0 bases short and J 1 base short, with 4 bases between. The CDR3 bases are TGCGCCAGCAGCTTGGCGGAGAACACTGAAGCTTTCTTT. Amino acids: CASSLAENTEAFF.